Below are 14 T cell receptor beta chains sequenced from a single sample in a study of OX40 agonist ivuxolimab in advanced cancers. Method: immunoSEQ multiplex PCR; TCRdb's copy keeps in-frame clones and lacks some. The sample holds tens of thousands of clones; 75% to 90% are singletons and the top ten take under 0.35%. The specimen comprised CD4+ or CD8+ T cells sorted from blood, sampled in a trial of the OX40 agonist ivuxolimab. The receptors come from an adult with an advanced solid tumor such as melanoma, head and neck, liver or kidney cancer.

V usage is TRBV19 and J usage is TRBJ1-2, with 9 bases matching TRBD1. This CDR3 spans 16 amino acids. Unmatched junction bases numbered 10, after V lost 4 bases and J lost 4 bases. CDR1 and CDR2 from the germline V gene are LNHDA and SQIVND (reference sequence). The CDR3 DNA reads as TGTGCCAGTAGTAGGATACAGGGGGCGCTTGGCTATGGCTACACCTTC. Translating it yields CASSRIQGALGYGYTF.

This clone is a singleton in its sample. CDR3 amino acids: CSVEAGYVSYNEQFF. The CDR3 DNA reads TGCAGCGTTGAGGCCGGGTATGTCTCCTACAATGAGCAGTTCTTC. The chain combines TRBV29-1 with TRBJ2-1, with unresolved D. CDR1 SQVTM and CDR2 ANQGSEA come from the germline V gene. Trimming took off 3 bases at V and 0 bases at J, with 12 bases between the two ends. This CDR3 region has 15 residues.

The gene calls are TRBV28 and TRBJ1-1; TRBD1 agrees at 7 bases. J gave up 1 base and V 7 bases, and 12 bases lay outside the gene matches. Looked up from germline, CDR1 is MDHEN and CDR2 is SYDVKM. This CDR3 is 16 amino acids long. CDR3 sequence: CASIGSSGQQNTEAFF. The CDR3 DNA reads as TGTGCCAGCATAGGATCCTCGGGACAGCAGAACACTGAAGCTTTCTTT.

The V gene is TRBV30, the J gene TRBJ1-2; D gene unclear. V was clipped by 5 bases and J by 8 bases, with 21 bases between them. The CDR3 has 14 residues. Germline V CDR1 and CDR2: GTSNPN, SVGIG (reference sequence). Here the CDR3 reads CAWLNPGGVGGYTF. DNA for the CDR3: TGTGCCTGGCTAAATCCGGGCGGGGTTGGCGGCTACACCTTC. Looking up the rest from reference TRBV30 and TRBJ1-2 gives the full variable domain: SQTIHQWPATLVQPVGSPLSLECTVEGTSNPNLYWYRQAAGRGLQLLFYSVGIGQISSEVPQNLSASRPQDRQFILSSKKLLLSDSGFYLCAWLNPGGVGGYTFGSGTRLTVV.

The chain employs TRBV6-6 and TRBJ1-1; 7 nucleotides align to TRBD1. The junction had 9 bases not matched to a gene; V was cut back by 5 bases and J by 6 bases. This CDR3 has 14 amino acids. CDR1 is MNHNY and CDR2 is SVGAGI in the germline V gene (reference sequence). The CDR3 DNA is TGTGCCAGCAGTCAAGGGGGCGGCGGGGCTGAAGCTTTCTTT. This translates into CASSQGGGGAEAFF.

The J gene is TRBJ2-2, the V gene TRBV6-1, with a weak D call TRBD2 (6 bases). Trimming took 2 bases from V and 2 from J, leaving 9 bases between them. The CDR3 contains 15 residues. Germline V gives CDR1 MNHNS, CDR2 SASEGT. DNA of the CDR3: TGTGCCAGCAGTGAAAGCGGGCCAAACACCGGGGAGCTGTTTTTT. Amino acid sequence: CASSESGPNTGELFF.

The chain carries TRBV5-8 and TRBJ1-1; D is undetermined. The V and J ends lost 4 bases and 4 bases respectively, with 14 bases between them. This CDR3 is 14 amino acids long. Germline CDR1 is SGHTS and CDR2 is YDEGEE. The DNA of the CDR3 is TGTGCCAGCAGCCTTGACGTCCCGGGCACTGAAGCTTTCTTT. Translated, it gives CASSLDVPGTEAFF.

The chain combines TRBV2 with TRBJ1-4; D is possibly TRBD1 (5 bases). Deletions cut 4 bases from V and 5 bases from J, with 11 bases between. Looked up from germline, CDR1 is SNHLY and CDR2 is FYNNEI. The CDR3 runs 14 residues. This CDR3 is CASSVGTENEKLFF. In DNA, the CDR3 is TGTGCCAGCAGTGTGGGGACGGAGAATGAAAAACTGTTTTTT.

CDR3 in DNA: TGTGCCAGTACCCCGAGGGGATGGGGGAGCAACATTCAGTACTTC. This translates into CASTPRGWGSNIQYF. The chain links TRBV19 to TRBJ2-4; the D call may be TRBD1 or TRBD2 (5 bases each). Trimming shortened V by 7 bases and J by 7 bases, and 20 bases separated the two germline ends. The CDR3 runs to 15 residues. Germline-derived CDR1 and CDR2 are LNHDA and SQIVND (reference sequence).

V gene TRBV7-9 combines with J gene TRBJ1-4, with D perhaps matching TRBD1 (6 bases). V lost 4 bases and J lost 2, with 8 bases in between. CDR3 size: 14 residues. CDR1 is SEHNR, CDR2 FQNEAQ, per germline (reference sequence). The CDR3 loop reads CASSSRGTNEKLFF. CDR3 DNA sequence: TGTGCCAGCAGCTCCAGGGGCACTAATGAAAAACTGTTTTTT. Using reference TRBV7-9 and TRBJ1-4 for the parts outside the CDR3, the full variable domain is DTGVSQNPRHKITKRGQNVTFRCDPISEHNRLYWYRQTLGQGPEFLTYFQNEAQLEKSRLLSDRFSAERPKGSFSTLEIQRTEQGDSAMYLCASSSRGTNEKLFFGSGTQLSVL.

The chain joins TRBV9 to TRBJ2-3; D is possibly TRBD2 (5 bases). Germline V gives CDR1 SGDLS, CDR2 YYNGEE. V was clipped by 4 bases and J by 6 bases, with 15 bases between them. This CDR3 is built from 14 residues. The CDR3 spells CASSPSPRRDTQYF. The CDR3 region has the DNA TGTGCCAGCAGCCCTTCACCGAGGAGGGATACGCAGTATTTT.

The chain couples TRBV19 to TRBJ2-3, with D possibly being TRBD2 (5 bases). This CDR3 contains 16 residues. V dropped 5 bases and J dropped 0 bases, with 15 bases sitting between them. Germline CDR1 LNHDA, CDR2 SQIVND (reference sequence). The CDR3 DNA reads TGTGCCAGTAGTCATGGCAGTAGGACTAGCACAGATACGCAGTATTTT. It encodes CASSHGSRTSTDTQYF.

This clone was detected only once. The rearrangement joins TRBV5-1 to TRBJ1-2; D gene unclear. In germline, CDR1 is SGHRS, CDR2 YFSETQ. V was pared by 0 bases and J by 1 base, with 10 bases between. There are 15 residues in the CDR3. CDR3 sequence reads: CASSLEGSDNYGYTF. The CDR3 DNA is TGCGCCAGCAGCTTGGAGGGCAGTGATAACTATGGCTACACCTTC.

The rearrangement joins TRBV19 to TRBJ1-1, with D possibly matching TRBD1 (5 bases). From germline, CDR1 is LNHDA and CDR2 SQIVND (reference sequence). There are 16 residues in the CDR3. Deletions cut 8 bases from V and 1 base from J, with 20 bases between. CDR3 protein: CASRFRQPGPNTEAFF. CDR3 DNA sequence: TGTGCCAGTCGTTTCAGGCAGCCAGGGCCGAACACTGAAGCTTTCTTT.